A single sample gave rise to the 20 T cell receptor beta chains below, sequenced in a study of T-cell memory formation after mild COVID-19. One entry per CDR3 protein results from TCRdb running MiXCR on the 5' RACE reads. The sample lists 180,000 or so distinct CDR3 sequences, about a sixth occurring once. Sequencing was performed on PBMCs or a T cell subset sorted from them (not recorded which). The receptors were sampled from an adult woman who had mild COVID-19 (a few samples of this study predate the infection). Cell type and time point are not known.

The V call is TRBV12-3 or TRBV12-4, the J call TRBJ1-2; a weak D match, TRBD1 (5 bases). The CDR3 covers 12 residues. V was pared by 8 bases and J by 0 bases, with 7 bases between. The CDR3: CASEGTNYGYTF. CDR3 DNA: TGTGCCAGCGAGGGGACTAACTATGGCTACACCTTC.

This chain connects TRBV5-1 to TRBJ2-7; weak D call: TRBD2 (6 bases). The CDR3 extends over 13 amino acids. Germline V gene data show CDR1 as SGHRS and CDR2 as YFSETQ. Trimming removed 4 bases at V and 6 bases at J, with 14 bases between. In DNA form, the CDR3 reads TGCGCCAGCAGCCTGGATCGGAGGGGCGAGCAGTACTTC. This encodes CASSLDRRGEQYF.

A few counts support this clonotype. V is TRBV20-1 and J is TRBJ2-1; 7 nucleotides line up with TRBD2. In germline, CDR1 is DFQATT, CDR2 SNEGSKA (reference sequence). V shed 0 bases, J shed 12 bases, and the junction held 14 bases outside the gene matches. The CDR3 is made up of 15 amino acids. CDR3 DNA: TGCAGTGCTAGAGATGGGCTAGCGGCCGATGAATGGCAGTTCTTC. As protein: CSARDGLAADEWQFF.

This clonotype was detected only a few times. The chain is built from TRBV24-1 and TRBJ1-2, with D maybe TRBD1 (5 bases). In germline, CDR1 is KGHDR, CDR2 SFDVKD. The ends were cut back, 7 bases at V and 5 bases at J, with 10 bases in the middle. The CDR3 loop spans 12 amino acids. CDR3 in DNA: TGTGCCACCAGCCGGGACGATTATGGCTACACCTTC. Translated, it gives CATSRDDYGYTF.

This clonotype has a handful of counts. The chain is built from TRBV5-1 and TRBJ2-5, with D possibly TRBD1 on 5 matching bases. Germline V lookup: CDR1 SGHRS, CDR2 YFSETQ. The CDR3 consists of 14 residues. The V and J ends lost 6 bases and 4 bases respectively, with 16 bases between them. The CDR3 sequence: CASKGSRGRETQYF. DNA of the CDR3: TGCGCCAGCAAGGGAAGTAGGGGCCGAGAGACCCAGTACTTC.

J is TRBJ1-5 and V is TRBV24-1, with D perhaps matching TRBD1 (5 bases). CDR3 length: 16 residues. CDR1 is KGHDR, CDR2 SFDVKD, per germline. V was clipped by 4 bases and J by 2 bases, with 14 bases between them. The CDR3 sequence is CATSDPLGGGNQPQHF. The CDR3 nucleotides read TGTGCCACCAGTGACCCCTTGGGGGGGGGCAATCAGCCCCAGCATTTT.

This clonotype was seen more than once but under ten times. This chain uses TRBV20-1 with TRBJ1-1, with 7 bases identical to TRBD1. The V segment lost 5 bases and the J segment 6 bases; nucleotides outside the gene matches: 15. The CDR3 is made up of 15 amino acids. Per the germline V gene, CDR1 is DFQATT and CDR2 is SNEGSKA (reference sequence). In DNA form, the CDR3 reads TGCAGTGCTGTAACCTTGGGACAGATTTCGCCTGAAGCTTTCTTT. Protein: CSAVTLGQISPEAFF.

This clonotype was counted between two and nine times. The chain links TRBV5-1 to TRBJ1-1; TRBD1 is a possible D gene (5 bases). Trimming removed 4 bases at V and 11 bases at J, with 18 bases between. Germline V CDR1 and CDR2: SGHRS, YFSETQ. The CDR3 is 13 residues long. The CDR3 region has the DNA TGCGCCAGCAGCCCGGCCCGGGGGTGGGGTGCTTTCTTT. Translated, it gives CASSPARGWGAFF.

This chain links TRBV5-1 with TRBJ2-3; unclear D gene. This CDR3 is built from 15 residues. Per germline, CDR1 SGHRS and CDR2 YFSETQ. Deletions cut 0 bases from V and 2 bases from J, with 10 bases between. CDR3 region: CASSLVVSSTDTQYF. In DNA form, the CDR3 reads TGCGCCAGCAGCTTGGTGGTCTCCTCCACAGATACGCAGTATTTT.

The V gene is TRBV5-6, the J gene TRBJ1-1; D ambiguous. Germline assignment: CDR1 SGHDT and CDR2 YYEEEE. V lost 1 base and J 8 bases, leaving 6 bases between the germline ends. There are 11 residues in the CDR3. The CDR3 sequence: CASSLFQEAFF. Here the CDR3 DNA reads TGTGCCAGCAGCTTGTTCCAGGAAGCTTTCTTT.

This clonotype was counted only a few times. The chain employs TRBV9 and TRBJ1-2, with D possibly being TRBD1 (6 bases). The CDR3 is 16 residues long. The V gene lost 1 base and the J gene lost 4 bases, with 17 bases spanning the gap. CDR1 SGDLS and CDR2 YYNGEE come from the germline V gene. CDR3 sequence (DNA): TGTGCCAGCAGCGTAAATCCCTCCGGGACATCCTATGGCTACACCTTC. Translation gives CASSVNPSGTSYGYTF.

The CDR3 nucleotides read TGCGCCAGCAGCTTGGTACTGGGGACACCGAGTGGCTACACCTTC. It translates to CASSLVLGTPSGYTF. V and J are TRBV5-1 and TRBJ1-2; the D gene is possibly TRBD1 (6 bases). Germline CDR1 SGHRS, CDR2 YFSETQ. V was cut by 0 bases and J by 7 bases, with 16 bases left in between. This CDR3 has 15 amino acids. The full variable domain, rest sourced from reference TRBV5-1 and TRBJ1-2, is KAGVTQTPRYLIKTRGQQVTLSCSPISGHRSVSWYQQTPGQGLQFLFEYFSETQRNKGNFPGRFSGRQFSNSRSEMNVSTLELGDSALYLCASSLVLGTPSGYTFGSGTRLTVV.

The chain uses TRBV28 and TRBJ2-3; 9 positions agree with TRBD2. Germline CDR1 is MDHEN and CDR2 is SYDVKM. The CDR3 loop spans 16 amino acids. Unmatched junction bases numbered 10, after V lost 5 bases and J lost 4 bases. The CDR3 spells CASSRREGVLPDTQYF. CDR3 sequence (DNA): TGTGCCAGCAGTCGGCGGGAGGGGGTCCTCCCAGATACGCAGTATTTT.

This clonotype was counted between two and nine times. J is TRBJ1-2 and V is TRBV4-1; D is perhaps TRBD1 (6 bases). V shed 0 bases and J shed 4 bases, with 9 bases lying between them. The germline V gene encodes CDR1 MGHRA and CDR2 YSYEKL. This CDR3 is 14 amino acids long. CDR3 bases: TGCGCCAGCAGCCAAGAAGGACAGATCTATGGCTACACCTTC. It yields the protein CASSQEGQIYGYTF.

There are a few counts of this clonotype. CDR3 nucleotide sequence: TGCAGTGCTAGAGTTTCCGGGACGCACTATGGCTACACCTTC. Its protein is CSARVSGTHYGYTF. V and J are TRBV20-1 and TRBJ1-2; perhaps TRBD1 as D (5 bases). This CDR3 is built from 14 residues. The germline V and J ends were trimmed by 1 base and 3 bases, with 12 bases remaining between them. Germline CDR1 is DFQATT and CDR2 is SNEGSKA (reference sequence).

The rearrangement links TRBV6-5 to TRBJ1-4; D not certain. Germline V gene data show CDR1 as MNHEY and CDR2 as SVGAGI. The CDR3 is 12 amino acids. The V end lost 2 bases, the J end lost 7 bases, and 5 bases lay between the germline ends. The CDR3 spells CASSYLGEKLFF. The CDR3 DNA reads as TGTGCCAGCAGTTACCTCGGTGAAAAACTGTTTTTT.

The table lists this clonotype with a few counts. This sequence joins TRBV12-3 or TRBV12-4 and TRBJ2-1; tentatively, D is TRBD2 (6 bases). CDR3 length: 13 amino acids. Trimming pared 6 bases from V and 7 bases from J, leaving 13 bases between. As DNA, the CDR3 is TGTGCCAGCAGCCGGGGAGGTTGGAATGAGCAGTTCTTC. Protein sequence: CASSRGGWNEQFF.

The chain recombines TRBV7-2 with TRBJ2-3, with D possibly matching TRBD2 (5 bases). Germline CDR1 reads SGHTA; CDR2 reads FQGNSA. V dropped 0 bases and J dropped 9 bases, with 16 bases sitting between them. The length of the CDR3 is 15 residues. CDR3 sequence reads: CASSLAKETKQTQYF. The CDR3 nucleotides read TGTGCCAGCAGCTTAGCTAAGGAGACTAAACAGACGCAGTATTTT.

This clonotype has just a few counts. This rearrangement joins TRBV6-2 or TRBV6-3 to TRBJ1-2; perhaps TRBD1 as D (5 bases). V gave up 5 bases and J gave up 4 bases, with 17 bases separating them. The CDR3 sequence is 15 residues long. Per germline, CDR1 MNHEY and CDR2 SVGEGT. CDR3 sequence: CASSLSRGSFYGYTF. Here the CDR3 DNA reads TGTGCCAGCAGTCTATCCCGGGGGTCTTTCTATGGCTACACCTTC.

The table lists this clonotype with a few counts. The chain employs TRBV12-3 or TRBV12-4 and TRBJ2-1; TRBD1 is a possible D gene (6 bases). This CDR3 is 17 amino acids long. Between the trimmed V and J ends, which lost 4 bases and 0 bases, there was a span of 16 bases. The CDR3 is CASSSSTGIGSYNEQFF. In nucleotides, the CDR3 is TGTGCCAGCAGTTCATCCACAGGGATTGGCTCCTACAATGAGCAGTTCTTC.